Listed below are T cell receptor beta chains from one sample, sequenced in a study of T cell repertoires in cytomegalovirus infection. TCRdb fed the reads into MiXCR, producing one record per CDR3 protein. The repertoire holds roughly 320,000 distinct CDR3 sequences, with about 8.8% as singletons. The material sequenced was PBMCs. The receptors come from a human donor in good health (CMV status not recorded). Some clones in this sample may be carry-over from other donors' samples. The CDR3 runs from the conserved cysteine through the conserved F or W. Fields, in order: V gene, J gene, D gene, clone size, CDR3 protein, CDR3 DNA. A D gene is named only where the DNA matches it firmly. Expanded clones are given a class, and other clones once, few, many or no size at all.

V gene: TRBV6-5; J gene: TRBJ1-2; D gene: -; clone size: many; CDR3 protein: CASIAGTRSDGYTF; CDR3 DNA: TGTGCCAGCATAGCCGGGACGAGGAGCGATGGCTACACCTTC
V gene: TRBV6-5; J gene: TRBJ2-7; D gene: -; clone size: many; CDR3 protein: CASSYSSAPYEQYF; CDR3 DNA: TGTGCCAGCAGTTACTCCTCAGCCCCCTACGAGCAGTACTTC
V gene: TRBV5-6; J gene: TRBJ1-1; D gene: -; clone size: many; CDR3 protein: CASSLVHLELNTEAFF; CDR3 DNA: TGTGCCAGCAGCTTGGTCCACTTGGAGCTGAACACTGAAGCTTTCTTT
V gene: TRBV4-1; J gene: TRBJ2-5; D gene: TRBD1; clone size: few; CDR3 protein: CASSRGRDRGRETQYF; CDR3 DNA: TGCGCCAGCAGCCGAGGCCGGGACAGGGGGCGAGAGACCCAGTACTTC
V gene: TRBV28; J gene: TRBJ1-2; D gene: -; clone size: -; CDR3 protein: CASSWGFKTGYTF; CDR3 DNA: TGTGCCAGCAGTTGGGGATTTAAGACTGGCTACACCTTC
V gene: TRBV7-2; J gene: TRBJ1-5; D gene: -; clone size: many; CDR3 protein: CASSLVVGSNQPQHF; CDR3 DNA: TGTGCCAGCAGCTTAGTGGTAGGGTCGAATCAGCCCCAGCATTTT
V gene: TRBV6-2/TRBV6-3; J gene: TRBJ2-5; D gene: TRBD2; clone size: many; CDR3 protein: CASSNTGTMETQYF; CDR3 DNA: TGTGCCAGCAGTAACACCGGGACTATGGAGACCCAGTACTTC
V gene: TRBV10-2; J gene: TRBJ2-3; D gene: TRBD2; clone size: -; CDR3 protein: CASSYSSGGYSADTQYF; CDR3 DNA: TGCGCCAGCAGTTACTCTAGCGGGGGTTACTCCGCAGATACGCAGTATTTT
V gene: TRBV6-2/TRBV6-3; J gene: TRBJ1-2; D gene: -; clone size: -; CDR3 protein: CASVHSGGNYGYTF; CDR3 DNA: TGTGCCAGCGTGCATTCGGGGGGAAACTATGGCTACACCTTC
V gene: TRBV7-6; J gene: TRBJ2-6; D gene: -; clone size: many; CDR3 protein: CASSLLQRDNVLTF; CDR3 DNA: TGTGCCAGCAGCTTACTCCAAAGGGACAACGTCCTGACTTTC
V gene: TRBV12-3/TRBV12-4; J gene: TRBJ1-5; D gene: -; clone size: many; CDR3 protein: CASRSDIGTQPQHF; CDR3 DNA: TGTGCCAGCCGTTCTGACATAGGAACTCAGCCCCAGCATTTT
V gene: TRBV7-2; J gene: TRBJ1-1; D gene: -; clone size: many; CDR3 protein: CASSLVGFEAFF; CDR3 DNA: TGTGCCAGCAGCTTAGTGGGTTTTGAAGCTTTCTTT
V gene: TRBV19; J gene: TRBJ2-1; D gene: TRBD1; clone size: -; CDR3 protein: CASRDRGRRNEQFF; CDR3 DNA: TGTGCCAGTAGGGACAGGGGGCGAAGGAATGAGCAGTTCTTC
V gene: TRBV20-1; J gene: TRBJ2-4; D gene: TRBD1; clone size: many; CDR3 protein: CSAKQGLGKNIQYF; CDR3 DNA: TGCAGTGCTAAACAGGGGTTGGGCAAAAACATTCAGTACTTC
V gene: TRBV7-9; J gene: TRBJ1-1; D gene: -; clone size: -; CDR3 protein: CASSVHRVGNTEAFF; CDR3 DNA: TGTGCCAGCAGCGTACACAGGGTAGGGAACACTGAAGCTTTCTTT
V gene: TRBV10-3; J gene: TRBJ1-5; D gene: TRBD1; clone size: many; CDR3 protein: CAISESGQGVGQPQHF; CDR3 DNA: TGTGCCATCAGTGAGTCGGGACAGGGTGTGGGTCAGCCCCAGCATTTT
V gene: TRBV5-4; J gene: TRBJ1-5; D gene: -; clone size: many; CDR3 protein: CASSNQWGDRNQPQHF; CDR3 DNA: TGTGCCAGCAGCAATCAATGGGGGGATCGCAATCAGCCCCAGCATTTT
V gene: TRBV4-2; J gene: TRBJ1-2; D gene: -; clone size: many; CDR3 protein: CASSQDRGGRFFGYTF; CDR3 DNA: TGTGCCAGCAGCCAAGATCGAGGGGGGAGGTTCTTTGGCTACACCTTC
V gene: TRBV11-1; J gene: TRBJ2-1; D gene: TRBD2; clone size: many; CDR3 protein: CASSTYSGAYNEQFF; CDR3 DNA: TGTGCCAGCAGCACGTATAGCGGGGCGTACAATGAGCAGTTCTTC
V gene: TRBV6-6; J gene: TRBJ2-3; D gene: -; clone size: many; CDR3 protein: CASSPIRDRQSTDTQYF; CDR3 DNA: TGTGCCAGCAGCCCGATTCGGGATCGGCAAAGCACAGATACGCAGTATTTT
V gene: TRBV6-2/TRBV6-3; J gene: TRBJ2-1; D gene: -; clone size: many; CDR3 protein: CASRTDSYNEQFF; CDR3 DNA: TGTGCCAGCAGAACCGACAGCTACAATGAGCAGTTCTTC